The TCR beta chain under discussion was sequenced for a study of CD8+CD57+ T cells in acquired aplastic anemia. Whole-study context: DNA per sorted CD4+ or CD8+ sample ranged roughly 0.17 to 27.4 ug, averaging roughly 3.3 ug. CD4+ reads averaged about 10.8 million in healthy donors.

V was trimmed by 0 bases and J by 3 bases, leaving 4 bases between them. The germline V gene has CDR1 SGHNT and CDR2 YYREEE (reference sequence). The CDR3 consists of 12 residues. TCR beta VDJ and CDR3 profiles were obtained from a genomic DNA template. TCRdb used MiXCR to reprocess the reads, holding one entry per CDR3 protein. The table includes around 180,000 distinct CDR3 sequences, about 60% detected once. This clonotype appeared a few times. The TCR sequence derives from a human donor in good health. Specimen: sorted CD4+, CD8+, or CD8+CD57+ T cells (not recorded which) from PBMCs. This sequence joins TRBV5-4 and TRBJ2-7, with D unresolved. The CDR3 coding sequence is TGTGCCAGCAGCTTGGACCACTACGAGCAGTACTTC. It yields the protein CASSLDHYEQYF.